This T cell receptor beta chain was obtained from a study of control samples from healthy donors and cancer patients. Data came from immunoSEQ multiplex PCR; TCRdb stores just in-frame clones and leaves some out. This sample carries tens of thousands of clones, approximately 89% of them seen once, and the ten largest clones take over 4.5%. In this sample, this clone turned up a few times. This same CDR3 is encoded by further DNA sequences in the sample. Trimming cost V 3 bases and J 2 bases, with 15 bases left between them. The CDR3 sequence is 15 residues long. Material for sequencing was PBMCs. The sequence derives from a man in his 60s with colorectal cancer. The chain has TRBV5-3 and TRBJ2-7, with D perhaps TRBD2 (6 bases). TRBV5-3 is sorted into the ORF group, with uncertain function. The chain's CDR3 is CARSWPGLWTYEQYF. The CDR3 DNA is TGTGCCAGAAGCTGGCCGGGACTTTGGACCTACGAGCAGTACTTC.